The rows below give T cell receptor beta chains drawn from one sample of a study of siplizumab effects on memory and regulatory T cells. Clones were read by immunoSEQ multiplex PCR, and TCRdb kept only the in-frame ones, dropping some. This sample carries about 120,000 clones, around 93% of them seen once, and the ten largest clones take around 0.15%. Source material: non-Treg CD4+ T cells sorted from blood. The receptors were sampled from a human donor in good health. Both conserved end residues are part of each CDR3. The D gene is left open where the match is weak. The size of a clone is reported for some rows only, either as once, few or many, or as a class for expanded clones.

CASSRTSGATWAQYF TGTGCCAGCAGCCGGACTAGCGGGGCCACCTGGGCCCAGTACTTC - TRBV6-1 TRBD2 TRBJ2-5
CASSYLGAAFF TGTGCCAGCAGTTATCTTGGTGCAGCTTTCTTT few TRBV6-5 - TRBJ1-1
CASSLKNSGGGSYSYEQYF TGTGCCAGCAGCTTGAAAAACAGTGGCGGGGGGTCTTACTCCTACGAGCAGTACTTC - TRBV7-2 TRBD2 TRBJ2-7
CASSLRDLGNTEAFF TGTGCCAGCAGCTTGAGGGACCTCGGGAACACTGAAGCTTTCTTT - TRBV5-4 - TRBJ1-1
CASSGGDEQFF TGTGCCAGCAGCGGCGGGGATGAGCAGTTCTTC once TRBV5-6 - TRBJ2-1
CASSLHSTNQPQHF TGTGCCAGCAGTCTTCACAGCACCAATCAGCCCCAGCATTTT - TRBV6-1 - TRBJ1-5
CASSLDRGRDQPQHF TGCGCCAGCAGCTTGGACAGGGGAAGGGATCAGCCCCAGCATTTT once TRBV5-1 TRBD1 TRBJ1-5
CACPRSKVFPNYGYTF TGTGCCTGCCCCCGGAGCAAGGTGTTCCCTAACTATGGCTACACCTTC - TRBV30 - TRBJ1-2
CASSRTDELQQYF TGTGCCAGCAGCAGGACCGACGAATTACAGCAGTATTTT - TRBV14 - TRBJ2-3
CASSQGWGQQETQYF TGCGCCAGCAGCCAAGGGTGGGGACAGCAAGAGACCCAGTACTTC - TRBV4-1 TRBD1 TRBJ2-5
CASGLELAGGNEQFF TGTGCTAGTGGTTTGGAACTAGCGGGGGGCAATGAGCAGTTCTTC once TRBV12-5 TRBD2 TRBJ2-1
CAWSFPAHPNQPQHF TGTGCCTGGAGTTTTCCCGCCCACCCTAATCAGCCCCAGCATTTT - TRBV30 - TRBJ1-5
CASSPGTAPSSKGYTF TGTGCCAGCAGTCCAGGGACAGCCCCGTCTAGTAAGGGCTACACCTTC - TRBV28 TRBD1 TRBJ1-2
CASSRAPWGLAGGPGQETQYF TGTGCCAGCAGCCGGGCACCATGGGGACTAGCGGGGGGGCCAGGGCAAGAGACCCAGTACTTC - TRBV21-1 - TRBJ2-5
CASSQEEGAWNEQFF TGTGCCAGCAGCCAAGAGGAGGGGGCGTGGAATGAGCAGTTCTTC once TRBV4-2 - TRBJ2-1
CASSQGRDFNTDTQYF TGCGCCAGCAGCCAAGGCCGGGACTTCAACACAGATACGCAGTATTTT once TRBV4-3 - TRBJ2-3
CASSLTGARGETQYF TGTGCCAGCAGCCTGACAGGGGCGCGGGGTGAGACCCAGTACTTC - TRBV7-8 TRBD1 TRBJ2-5
CASSHPRDTGELFF TGTGCCAGCAGCCACCCGCGGGACACCGGGGAGCTGTTTTTT - TRBV7-3 - TRBJ2-2
CASSLAGTGGFGGTEAFF TGCGCCAGCAGCTTGGCCGGGACAGGGGGCTTCGGTGGCACTGAAGCTTTCTTT - TRBV5-1 TRBD1 TRBJ1-1
CASSLASTYEQYF TGCGCCAGCAGCTTGGCCTCGACCTACGAGCAGTACTTC - TRBV5-1 - TRBJ2-7
CASSLVRGGITEAFF TGTGCCAGCAGCTTAGTCCGAGGGGGAATCACTGAAGCTTTCTTT - TRBV11-2 - TRBJ1-1
CASSLTTYEQYF TGTGCCAGCAGCCTTACAACTTACGAGCAGTACTTC - TRBV5-6 - TRBJ2-7
CASSEWGQNQPQHF TGTGCCAGCAGTGAATGGGGACAGAATCAGCCCCAGCATTTT - TRBV6-1 TRBD1 TRBJ1-5
CATDREAKAFF TGTGCCACAGACAGGGAGGCGAAAGCTTTCTTT - TRBV7-9 TRBD1 TRBJ1-1
CASSRTGGDAYGYTF TGTGCCAGCAGTCGTACGGGGGGCGATGCGTATGGCTACACCTTC - TRBV5-6 - TRBJ1-2
CATARTSGGDTQYF TGTGCCACGGCGCGGACTAGCGGGGGGGATACGCAGTATTTT - TRBV6-5 TRBD2 TRBJ2-3
CSVVSGSRMNTEAFF TGCAGCGTTGTGTCAGGGAGTCGTATGAACACTGAAGCTTTCTTT - TRBV29-1 - TRBJ1-1